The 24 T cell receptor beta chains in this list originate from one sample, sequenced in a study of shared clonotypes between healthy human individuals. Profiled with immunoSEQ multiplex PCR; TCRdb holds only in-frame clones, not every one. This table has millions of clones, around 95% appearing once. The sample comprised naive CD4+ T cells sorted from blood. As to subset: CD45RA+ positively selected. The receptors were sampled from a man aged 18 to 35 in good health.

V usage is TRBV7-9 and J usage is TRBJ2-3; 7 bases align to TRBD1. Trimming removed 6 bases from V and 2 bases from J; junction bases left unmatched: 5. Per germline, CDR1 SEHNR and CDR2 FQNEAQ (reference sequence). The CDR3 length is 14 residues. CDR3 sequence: CASRRTGDTDTQYF. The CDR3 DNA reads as TGTGCCAGCAGACGAACAGGGGACACAGATACGCAGTATTTT.

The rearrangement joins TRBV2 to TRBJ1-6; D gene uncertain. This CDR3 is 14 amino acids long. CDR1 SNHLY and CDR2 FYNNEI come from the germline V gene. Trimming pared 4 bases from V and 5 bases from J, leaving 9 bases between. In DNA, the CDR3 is TGTGCCAGCAGTGGCCAGGTCGATAATTCACCCCTCCACTTT. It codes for CASSGQVDNSPLHF. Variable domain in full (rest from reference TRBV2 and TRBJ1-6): EPEVTQTPSHQVTQMGQEVILRCVPISNHLYFYWYRQILGQKVEFLVSFYNNEISEKSEIFDDQFSVERPDGSNFTLKIRSTKLEDSAMYFCASSGQVDNSPLHFGNGTRLTVT.

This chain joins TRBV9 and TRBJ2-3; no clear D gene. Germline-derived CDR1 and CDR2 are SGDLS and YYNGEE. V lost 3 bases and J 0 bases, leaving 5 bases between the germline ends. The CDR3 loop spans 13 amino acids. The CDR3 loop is CASSAVSTDTQYF. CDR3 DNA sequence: TGTGCCAGCAGCGCGGTGAGCACAGATACGCAGTATTTT.

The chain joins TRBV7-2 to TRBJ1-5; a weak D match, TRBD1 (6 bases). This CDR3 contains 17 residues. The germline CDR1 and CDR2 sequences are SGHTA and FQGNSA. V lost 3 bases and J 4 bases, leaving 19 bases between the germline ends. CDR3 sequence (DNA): TGTGCCAGCAGCTTCGCCGGTTGGGGGGGCGGGAATCAGCCCCAGCATTTT. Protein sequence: CASSFAGWGGGNQPQHF.

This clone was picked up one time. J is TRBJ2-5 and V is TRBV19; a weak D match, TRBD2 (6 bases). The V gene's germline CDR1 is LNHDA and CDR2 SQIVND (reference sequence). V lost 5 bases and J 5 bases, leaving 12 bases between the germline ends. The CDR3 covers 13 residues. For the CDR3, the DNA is TGTGCCAGTAGTTACGGGACTTACGAGACCCAGTACTTC. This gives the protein CASSYGTYETQYF.

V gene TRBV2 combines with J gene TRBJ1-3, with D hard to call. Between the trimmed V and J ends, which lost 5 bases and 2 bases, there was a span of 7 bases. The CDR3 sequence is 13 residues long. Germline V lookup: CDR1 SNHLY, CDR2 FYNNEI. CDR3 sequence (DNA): TGTGCCAGCAGTATTGACACTGGAAACACCATATATTTT. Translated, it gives CASSIDTGNTIYF.

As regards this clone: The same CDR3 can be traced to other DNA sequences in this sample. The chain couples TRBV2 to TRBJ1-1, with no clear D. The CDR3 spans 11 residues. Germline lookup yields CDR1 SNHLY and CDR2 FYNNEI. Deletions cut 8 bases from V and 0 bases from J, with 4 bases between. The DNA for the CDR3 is TGTGCCAGCTCGATGAACACTGAAGCTTTCTTT. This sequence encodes CASSMNTEAFF. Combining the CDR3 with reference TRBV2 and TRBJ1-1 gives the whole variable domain EPEVTQTPSHQVTQMGQEVILRCVPISNHLYFYWYRQILGQKVEFLVSFYNNEISEKSEIFDDQFSVERPDGSNFTLKIRSTKLEDSAMYFCASSMNTEAFFGQGTRLTVV.

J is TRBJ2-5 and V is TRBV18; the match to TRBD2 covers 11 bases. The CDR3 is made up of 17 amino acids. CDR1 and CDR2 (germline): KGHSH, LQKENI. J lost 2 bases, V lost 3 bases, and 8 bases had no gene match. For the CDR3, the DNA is TGTGCCAGCTCACCTCTAGGGACTAGCGGTAATCAAGAGACCCAGTACTTC. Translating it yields CASSPLGTSGNQETQYF. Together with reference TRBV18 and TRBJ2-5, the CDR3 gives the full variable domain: NAGVMQNPRHLVRRRGQEARLRCSPMKGHSHVYWYRQLPEEGLKFMVYLQKENIIDESGMPKERFSAEFPKEGPSILRIQQVVRGDSAAYFCASSPLGTSGNQETQYFGPGTRLLVL.

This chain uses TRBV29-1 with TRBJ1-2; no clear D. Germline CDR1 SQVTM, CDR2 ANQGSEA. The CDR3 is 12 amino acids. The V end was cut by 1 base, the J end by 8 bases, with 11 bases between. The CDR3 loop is CSVEVPTGGYTF. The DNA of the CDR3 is TGCAGCGTTGAAGTGCCAACCGGGGGCTACACCTTC.

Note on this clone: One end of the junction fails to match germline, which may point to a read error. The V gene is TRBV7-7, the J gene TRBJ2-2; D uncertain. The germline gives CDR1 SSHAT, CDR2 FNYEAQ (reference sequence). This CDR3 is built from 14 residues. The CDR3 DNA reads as TGTGCTAGCAGCTTAGCTGTGGGTCTGGGGGAGCTGTTTTTT. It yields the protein CASSLAVGLGELFF.

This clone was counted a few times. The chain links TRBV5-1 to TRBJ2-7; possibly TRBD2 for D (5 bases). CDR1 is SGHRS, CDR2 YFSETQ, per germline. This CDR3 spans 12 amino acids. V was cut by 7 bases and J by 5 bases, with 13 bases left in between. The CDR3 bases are TGCGCCAGCGGGGAGAGGGCGGACGAGCAGTACTTC. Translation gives CASGERADEQYF.

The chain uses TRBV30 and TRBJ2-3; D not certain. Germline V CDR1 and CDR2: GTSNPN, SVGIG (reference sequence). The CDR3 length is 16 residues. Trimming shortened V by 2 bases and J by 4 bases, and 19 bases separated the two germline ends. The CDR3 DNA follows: TGTGCCTGGAGTACTTCCCGATTCAGCTCGGCAGATACGCAGTATTTT. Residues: CAWSTSRFSSADTQYF.

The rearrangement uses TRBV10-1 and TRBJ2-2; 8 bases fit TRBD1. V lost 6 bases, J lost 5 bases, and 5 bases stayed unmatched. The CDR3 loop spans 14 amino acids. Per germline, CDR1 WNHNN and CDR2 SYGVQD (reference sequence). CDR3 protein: CASRMDRETGELFF. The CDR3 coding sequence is TGCGCCAGCAGAATGGACAGGGAAACCGGGGAGCTGTTTTTT.

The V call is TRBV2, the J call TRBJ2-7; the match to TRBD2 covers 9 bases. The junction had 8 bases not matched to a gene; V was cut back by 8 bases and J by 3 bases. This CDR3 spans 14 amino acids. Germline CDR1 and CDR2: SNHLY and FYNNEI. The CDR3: CASAGREGVYEQYF. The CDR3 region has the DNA TGTGCCAGCGCCGGGCGGGAGGGTGTCTACGAGCAGTACTTC.

The CDR3 sequence: CASSLWGITTNEKLFF. The CDR3 nucleotides are TGTGCCAGCAGCTTGTGGGGTATCACAACTAATGAAAAACTGTTTTTT. The rearrangement links TRBV5-6 to TRBJ1-4; D gene uncertain. The CDR3 runs to 16 residues. V was clipped by 1 base and J by 0 bases, with 10 bases between them. Germline V gives CDR1 SGHDT, CDR2 YYEEEE.

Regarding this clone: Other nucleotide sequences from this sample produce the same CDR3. The CDR3 sequence: CASSLQGPETQYF. CDR3 DNA sequence: TGTGCCAGCAGCTTACAGGGGCCAGAGACCCAGTACTTC. The genes are TRBV5-4 and TRBJ2-5; 7 bases fit TRBD1. Trimming took 2 bases from V and 4 from J; bases not matched to a gene: 2. Germline V lookup: CDR1 SGHNT, CDR2 YYREEE (reference sequence). There are 13 residues in the CDR3. The whole variable domain, remainder taken from reference TRBV5-4 and TRBJ2-5, is ETGVTQSPTHLIKTRGQQVTLRCSSQSGHNTVSWYQQALGQGPQFIFQYYREEENGRGNFPPRFSGLQFPNYSSELNVNALELDDSALYLCASSLQGPETQYFGPGTRLLVL.

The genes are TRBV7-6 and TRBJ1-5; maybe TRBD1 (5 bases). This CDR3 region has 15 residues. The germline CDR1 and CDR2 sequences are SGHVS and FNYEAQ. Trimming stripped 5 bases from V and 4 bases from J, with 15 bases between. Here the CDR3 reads CASSPGGVWNQPQHF. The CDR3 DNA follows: TGTGCCAGCAGCCCCGGGGGAGTTTGGAATCAGCCCCAGCATTTT.

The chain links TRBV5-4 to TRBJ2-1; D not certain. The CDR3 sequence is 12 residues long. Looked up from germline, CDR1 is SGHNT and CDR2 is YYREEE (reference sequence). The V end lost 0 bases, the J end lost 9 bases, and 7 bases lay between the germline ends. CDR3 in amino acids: CASSLATGEQFF. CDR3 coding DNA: TGTGCCAGCAGCTTGGCCACGGGTGAGCAGTTCTTC.

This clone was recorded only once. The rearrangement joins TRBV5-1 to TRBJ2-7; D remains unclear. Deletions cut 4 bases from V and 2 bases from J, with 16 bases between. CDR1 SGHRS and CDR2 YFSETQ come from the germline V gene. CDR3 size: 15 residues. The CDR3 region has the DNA TGCGCCAGCAGCCCTATGACCAACCACGCCTACGAGCAGTACTTC. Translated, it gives CASSPMTNHAYEQYF.

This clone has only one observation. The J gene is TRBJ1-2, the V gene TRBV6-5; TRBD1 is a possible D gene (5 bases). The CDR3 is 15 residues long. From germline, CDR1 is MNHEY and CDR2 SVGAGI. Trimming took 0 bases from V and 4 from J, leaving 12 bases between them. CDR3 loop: CASSYSRDGPYGYTF. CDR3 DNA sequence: TGTGCCAGCAGTTACTCTCGGGACGGTCCCTATGGCTACACCTTC.

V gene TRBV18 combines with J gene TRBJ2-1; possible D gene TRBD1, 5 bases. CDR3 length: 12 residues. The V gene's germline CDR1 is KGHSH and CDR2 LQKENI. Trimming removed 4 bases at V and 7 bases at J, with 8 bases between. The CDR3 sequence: CASSLNRNEQFF. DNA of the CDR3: TGTGCCAGCTCACTAAACAGGAATGAGCAGTTCTTC.

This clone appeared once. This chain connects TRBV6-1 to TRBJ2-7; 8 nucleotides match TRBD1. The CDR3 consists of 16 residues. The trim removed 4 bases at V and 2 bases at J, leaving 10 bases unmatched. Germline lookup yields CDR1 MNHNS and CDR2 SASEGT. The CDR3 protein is CASSVRRTGLTYEQYF. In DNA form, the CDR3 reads TGTGCCAGCAGTGTCCGGCGGACAGGGCTCACCTACGAGCAGTACTTC.

In DNA, the CDR3 is TGTGCCAGCAGCAGCCGGGGCCATGGCTACACCTTC. Its translation is CASSSRGHGYTF. The genes are TRBV5-6 and TRBJ1-2, with D maybe TRBD1 (5 bases). The CDR3 is 12 residues long. Germline lookup yields CDR1 SGHDT and CDR2 YYEEEE. Trimming took off 4 bases at V and 6 bases at J, with 10 bases between the two ends.

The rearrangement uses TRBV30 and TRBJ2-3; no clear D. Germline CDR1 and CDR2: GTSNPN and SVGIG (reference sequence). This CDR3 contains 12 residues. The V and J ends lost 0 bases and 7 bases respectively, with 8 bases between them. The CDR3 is CAWSVNLYTQYF. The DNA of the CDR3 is TGTGCCTGGAGTGTAAATTTGTATACGCAGTATTTT.